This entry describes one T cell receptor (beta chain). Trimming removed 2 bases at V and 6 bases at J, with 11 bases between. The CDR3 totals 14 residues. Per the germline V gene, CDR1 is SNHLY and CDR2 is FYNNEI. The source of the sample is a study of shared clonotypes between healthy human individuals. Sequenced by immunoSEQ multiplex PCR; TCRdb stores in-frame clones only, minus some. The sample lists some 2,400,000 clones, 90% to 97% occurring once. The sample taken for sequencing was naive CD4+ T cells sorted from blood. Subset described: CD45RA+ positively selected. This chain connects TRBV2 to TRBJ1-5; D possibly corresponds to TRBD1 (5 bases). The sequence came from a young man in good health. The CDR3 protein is CASSELGVGQPQHF. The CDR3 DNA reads TGTGCCAGCAGTGAATTAGGGGTAGGTCAGCCCCAGCATTTT.